This TCR beta chain was retrieved from a study of cytomegalovirus exposure and HLA in healthy donors. This cohort consisted of healthy bone marrow donors. With 60 Vbeta and 13 Jbeta primers, the PCR was carried out. Original handling: In a later analysis, around 12 million of approximately 80 million unique beta chains occurred in at least two donors. The repertoire was sequenced with immunoSEQ multiplex PCR; TCRdb's copy has only in-frame clones and lacks some. V and J calls and clone size are as listed in that table; D and trimming were resolved from the DNA. The top ten clones hold 9.5% to 13% of a sample with about 76,000 clones, more than 65% of them seen once. A note on this clone: Its antigen is not known.

General study results and limits: A link between a missense DCLRE1C variant and TCR beta V- and J-gene trimming emerged from a later analysis.

Trimming stripped 0 bases from V and 7 bases from J, with 7 bases between. The CDR3 totals 12 residues. Germline assignment: CDR1 SGHNT and CDR2 YENEEA. V usage is TRBV11-3 and J usage is TRBJ2-7, with D tentatively TRBD2 (5 bases). This sequence was found in a male donor in good health and CMV-seropositive. The source material was PBMCs. CDR3 coding DNA: TGTGCCAGCAGCTTAGATCGCGGGGAGCAGTACTTC. Translated, it gives CASSLDRGEQYF.